The T cell receptor beta chain under discussion was sequenced for a study of blood T cell repertoires in COVID-19. Overall study context: Whether acute or convalescent, the COVID-19 samples came from the United States, Italy and Spain. The analysed material was cDNA or gDNA that came from T cells, B-cell-depleted T cells, or PBMCs.

Original data processing: For nucleated cells, counts were estimated from reference gene primer amplification. Some clones are missing from TCRdb's copy, which holds only in-frame ones; the method was immunoSEQ multiplex PCR. The DNA gave D and trimming, while V, J and clone size come from that table. Of tens of thousands of clones detected, about 80% appear once; the ten largest clones hold 11% to 15%. The CDR3 sequence is 17 residues long. V lost 3 bases, J lost 2 bases, and 12 bases stayed unmatched. The germline V gene has CDR1 LNHDA and CDR2 SQIVND (reference sequence). The chain carries TRBV19 and TRBJ2-7; TRBD2 agrees at 8 bases. Sequencing was done on a sample of peripheral blood. This sequence originates from a human donor in a cohort sampled during active COVID-19. CDR3 sequence: CASSIRRNPGGPYEQYF. CDR3 nucleotides: TGTGCCAGTAGTATTCGCCGAAATCCGGGAGGGCCCTACGAGCAGTACTTC.